This TCR beta chain was retrieved from a study of cytomegalovirus exposure and HLA in healthy donors. With 60 Vbeta and 13 Jbeta primers, the PCR was carried out. TCRdb's copy holds only in-frame clones and misses some; the assay was immunoSEQ multiplex PCR. Seen here are roughly 80,000 clones, roughly 81% observed once, and the top ten hold over 1.5%. Whole-study findings and limits: In a later analysis, common viral pathogens appeared linked to several of the most significant clusters. In most subjects, TCR beta sequences reportedly gave accurate predictions of HLA-A and HLA-B alleles. Earlier analysis yielded a pattern in which most TCR beta V segments were productive about 87% or about 30% of the time. The Asian-associated ancestry cluster reportedly had fewer N-insertions than the approximately 670-donor mean in a later analysis.

This clone is a singleton in its sample. The antigen is not known. This clonotype was obtained from a woman aged 25 to 39 in good health and CMV-seronegative. The sample comprised PBMCs.

The CDR3 DNA follows: TGTGCCAGCAGCCAGGACTCCTACGAGCAGTACTTC. This codes for CASSQDSYEQYF. This chain links TRBV6-6 with TRBJ2-7; D is ambiguous. The V end lost 6 bases, the J end lost 0 bases, and 6 bases lay between the germline ends. This CDR3 is 12 amino acids long. Germline CDR1 MNHNY, CDR2 SVGAGI (reference sequence).